The rows below give T cell receptor beta chains drawn from one sample of a study of post-analysis software for immune sequencing data. TCRdb re-derived calls from the PCR reads in MiXCR, one entry per CDR3 protein. The sample lists fewer than 600,000 distinct CDR3 sequences; approximately 45% were seen once. The sequencing input was blood. These TCRs come from a girl aged 10 to 17 with multiple sclerosis. Each CDR3 is given with its conserved first and last residue. The D gene is left open where the match is weak. Not all rows give a size; the values are once, few, many and, for expanded clones, a class.

D gene,clone size,V gene,J gene,CDR3 protein,CDR3 DNA
-,-,TRBV20-1,TRBJ1-6,CSAREEGSYNSPLHF,TGCAGTGCTAGAGAAGAGGGTTCTTATAATTCACCCCTCCACTTT
TRBD1,-,TRBV20-1,TRBJ1-5,CSAGTAGGNQPQHF,TGCAGTGCTGGGACCGCAGGGGGAAATCAGCCCCAGCATTTT
-,-,TRBV20-1,TRBJ1-1,CSASQAMNTEAFF,TGCAGTGCCTCACAGGCCATGAACACTGAAGCTTTCTTT
TRBD2,-,TRBV7-7,TRBJ2-1,CASSSGLARGEQFF,TGTGCTAGCAGCTCGGGACTAGCGAGAGGTGAGCAGTTCTTC
TRBD1,-,TRBV6-5,TRBJ2-5,CASSSPTWTGRRETQYF,TGTGCCAGCAGTTCCCCCACATGGACAGGCCGGAGAGAGACCCAGTACTTC
TRBD2,-,TRBV20-1,TRBJ2-7,CSARSGTSVPYEQYF,TGCAGTGCTAGGTCCGGGACTAGCGTCCCCTACGAGCAGTACTTC
-,-,TRBV20-1,TRBJ2-1,CSASDYRDNNEQFF,TGCAGTGCTAGCGACTACCGGGACAACAATGAGCAGTTCTTC
-,-,TRBV19,TRBJ1-6,CASSPQGRLSPLHF,TGTGCCAGTAGCCCCCAGGGACGGCTCTCACCCCTCCACTTT
TRBD2,few,TRBV29-1,TRBJ2-5,CSVRGLAGVQETQYF,TGCAGCGTTCGGGGACTAGCGGGAGTCCAAGAGACCCAGTACTTC
-,-,TRBV20-1,TRBJ2-2,CSARGGSHTGELFF,TGCAGTGCTAGGGGGGGATCACACACCGGGGAGCTGTTTTTT
-,-,TRBV27,TRBJ2-1,CASSDQGGGSYNEQFF,TGTGCCAGCAGTGATCAGGGGGGGGGCTCCTACAATGAGCAGTTCTTC
-,few,TRBV20-1,TRBJ2-7,CSARDPSSYEQYF,TGCAGTGCTAGAGACCCTAGCTCCTACGAGCAGTACTTC
-,few,TRBV29-1,TRBJ2-7,CSVDFAGILGDEQYF,TGCAGCGTTGACTTCGCCGGGATCTTGGGGGACGAGCAGTACTTC
TRBD1,-,TRBV7-2,TRBJ1-4,CASSLALTGAEKLFF,TGTGCCAGCAGCTTAGCGTTAACAGGGGCTGAAAAACTGTTTTTT
-,few,TRBV28,TRBJ1-2,CASSSTTGTRDYGYTF,TGTGCCAGCAGTTCCACAACCGGGACACGAGACTATGGCTACACCTTC
TRBD2,-,TRBV29-1,TRBJ2-1,CSVGDLAGGPLFF,TGCAGCGTGGGGGATCTAGCGGGAGGGCCTTTGTTCTTC
TRBD2,-,TRBV20-1,TRBJ2-7,CSAILAEGLPYEQYF,TGCAGTGCCATACTAGCGGAAGGCCTTCCCTACGAGCAGTACTTC
-,-,TRBV4-1,TRBJ2-7,CASSQEGQRHSYEQYF,TGCGCCAGCAGCCAAGAAGGGCAGAGACACTCCTACGAGCAGTACTTC
-,-,TRBV11-2,TRBJ2-5,CASSFRGTGEQYF,TGTGCCAGCAGCTTCCGGGGTACTGGGGAGCAGTACTTC
-,-,TRBV6-2/TRBV6-3,TRBJ2-1,CASSRDGRYNEQFF,TGTGCCAGCAGTCGGGACGGCAGATACAATGAGCAGTTCTTC
TRBD2,-,TRBV28,TRBJ2-1,CASSLIAGVFNEQFF,TGTGCCAGCAGTTTGATAGCGGGAGTTTTCAATGAGCAGTTCTTC
-,-,TRBV20-1,TRBJ2-1,CSARGARESSYNEQFF,TGCAGTGCTAGGGGTGCCCGGGAGAGCTCCTACAATGAGCAGTTTTTC
-,-,TRBV7-8,TRBJ2-7,CASSIEYDSYEQYF,TGTGCCAGCAGCATTGAGTACGACAGCTACGAGCAGTACTTC
-,-,TRBV6-6,TRBJ1-6,CASSSQDFNSPLHF,TGTGCCAGCAGTTCCCAGGATTTTAATTCACCCCTCCACTTT
-,-,TRBV15,TRBJ1-4,CAIGGTLGEKLFF,TGTGCCATCGGGGGAACTTTAGGTGAAAAACTGTTTTTT
TRBD2,-,TRBV12-3/TRBV12-4,TRBJ2-7,CASTFERGSSYEQYF,TGTGCCAGCACCTTCGAGCGGGGAAGCTCCTACGAGCAGTACTTC
TRBD2,-,TRBV7-3,TRBJ2-3,CASRRSGSGTDTQYF,TGTGCCAGCAGACGTAGCGGGAGTGGTACAGATACGCAGTATTTT
-,once,TRBV20-1,TRBJ1-4,CSGQPATNEKLFF,TGCAGTGGACAGCCTGCAACTAATGAAAAACTGTTTTTT
-,-,TRBV14,TRBJ1-6,CASSHLGATSPLHF,TGTGCCAGCAGCCATTTGGGGGCAACCTCACCCCTCCACTTT
-,-,TRBV28,TRBJ1-2,CASSLGAQGERSYGYTF,TGTGCCAGCAGTTTAGGTGCCCAGGGAGAAAGAAGCTATGGCTACACCTTC
TRBD1,-,TRBV5-1,TRBJ2-7,CASSTRTGDEQYF,TGCGCCAGCAGCACCCGGACAGGGGACGAGCAGTACTTC
TRBD2,-,TRBV4-1,TRBJ2-7,CASSQDRDYYEQYF,TGCGCCAGCAGCCAAGATCGGGACTACTACGAGCAGTACTTC
-,-,TRBV28,TRBJ2-1,CASNSRADSYNEQFF,TGTGCCAGCAATTCAAGGGCGGATTCCTACAATGAGCAGTTCTTC
TRBD2,-,TRBV9,TRBJ2-7,CASSVASGSVYEQYF,TGTGCCAGCAGCGTAGCTAGCGGGAGCGTCTACGAGCAGTACTTC
TRBD1,-,TRBV29-1,TRBJ1-5,CSAMEDRAGQPQHF,TGCAGCGCTATGGAGGACAGGGCGGGTCAGCCCCAGCATTTT
TRBD2,-,TRBV11-2,TRBJ2-1,CASSFETSAHNEQFF,TGTGCCAGCAGCTTTGAGACTAGCGCCCACAATGAGCAGTTCTTC
-,few,TRBV12-3/TRBV12-4,TRBJ2-7,CASSPRRIYEQYF,TGTGCCAGCAGTCCGAGAAGGATTTACGAGCAGTACTTC
TRBD1,few,TRBV12-3/TRBV12-4,TRBJ1-2,CASSLDPGTVNYGYTF,TGTGCCAGCAGTTTAGACCCAGGGACAGTAAACTATGGCTACACCTTC
-,-,TRBV15,TRBJ1-3,CATSRSWDGGNTIYF,TGTGCCACCAGCAGATCATGGGACGGTGGAAACACCATATATTTT
-,-,TRBV5-1,TRBJ2-1,CASSYGDEQFF,TGCGCCAGCAGTTATGGGGATGAGCAGTTCTTC
TRBD2,few,TRBV20-1,TRBJ2-3,CSARDLGGLAGGSGYTDTQYF,TGCAGTGCTAGAGATCTTGGGGGACTAGCGGGAGGGAGCGGCTACACAGATACGCAGTATTTT